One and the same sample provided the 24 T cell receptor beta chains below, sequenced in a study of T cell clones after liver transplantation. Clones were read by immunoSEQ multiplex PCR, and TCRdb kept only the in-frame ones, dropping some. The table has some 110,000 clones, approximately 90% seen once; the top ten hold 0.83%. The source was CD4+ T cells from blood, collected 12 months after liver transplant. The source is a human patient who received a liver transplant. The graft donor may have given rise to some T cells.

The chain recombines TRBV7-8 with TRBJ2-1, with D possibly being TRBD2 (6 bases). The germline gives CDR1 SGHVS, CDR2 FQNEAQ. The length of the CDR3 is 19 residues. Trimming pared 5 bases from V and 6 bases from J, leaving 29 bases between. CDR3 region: CASSVNGGATLFIGNEQFF. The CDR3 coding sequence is TGTGCCAGCAGCGTAAACGGAGGGGCTACGTTATTCATCGGCAATGAGCAGTTCTTC.

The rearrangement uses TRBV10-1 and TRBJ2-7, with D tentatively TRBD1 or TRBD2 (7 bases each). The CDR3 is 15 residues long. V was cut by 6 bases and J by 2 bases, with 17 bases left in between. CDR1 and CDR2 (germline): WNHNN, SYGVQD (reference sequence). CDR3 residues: CASRQGREGPYEQYF. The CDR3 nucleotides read TGCGCCAGCAGACAGGGGAGGGAGGGACCCTACGAGCAGTACTTC.

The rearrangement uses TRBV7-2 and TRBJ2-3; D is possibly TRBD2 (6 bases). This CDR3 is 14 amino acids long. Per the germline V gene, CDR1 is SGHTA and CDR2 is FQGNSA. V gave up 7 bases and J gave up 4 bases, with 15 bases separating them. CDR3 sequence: CASTSDSGADTQYF. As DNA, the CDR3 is TGTGCCAGCACTTCAGATAGCGGCGCAGATACGCAGTATTTT.

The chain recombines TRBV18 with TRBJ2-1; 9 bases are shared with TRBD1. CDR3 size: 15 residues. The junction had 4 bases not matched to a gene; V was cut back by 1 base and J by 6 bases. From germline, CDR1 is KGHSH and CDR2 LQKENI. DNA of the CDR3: TGTGCCAGCTCACCACGTGGGGGACAGGGCAATGAGCAGTTCTTC. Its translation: CASSPRGGQGNEQFF. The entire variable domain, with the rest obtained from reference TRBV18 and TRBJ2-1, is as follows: NAGVMQNPRHLVRRRGQEARLRCSPMKGHSHVYWYRQLPEEGLKFMVYLQKENIIDESGMPKERFSAEFPKEGPSILRIQQVVRGDSAAYFCASSPRGGQGNEQFFGPGTRLTVL.

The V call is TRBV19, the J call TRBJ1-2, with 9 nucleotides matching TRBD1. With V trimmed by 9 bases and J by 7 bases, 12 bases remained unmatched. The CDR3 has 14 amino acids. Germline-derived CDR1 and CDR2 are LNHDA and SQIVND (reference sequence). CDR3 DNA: TGTGCCAGAGCCTGGGAACAGGGGGCGTGTGGCTACACCTTC. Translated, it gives CARAWEQGACGYTF. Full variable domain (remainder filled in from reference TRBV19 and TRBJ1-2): DGGITQSPKYLFRKEGQNVTLSCEQNLNHDAMYWYRQDPGQGLRLIYYSQIVNDFQKGDIAEGYSVSREKKESFPLTVTSAQKNPTAFYLCARAWEQGACGYTFGSGTRLTVV.

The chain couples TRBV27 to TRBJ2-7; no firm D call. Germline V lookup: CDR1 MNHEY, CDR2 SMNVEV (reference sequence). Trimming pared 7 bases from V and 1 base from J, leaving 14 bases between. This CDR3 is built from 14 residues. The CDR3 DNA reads TGTGCCAGCACCCCGACCCAGCTTTCCTACGAGCAGTACTTC. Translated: CASTPTQLSYEQYF.

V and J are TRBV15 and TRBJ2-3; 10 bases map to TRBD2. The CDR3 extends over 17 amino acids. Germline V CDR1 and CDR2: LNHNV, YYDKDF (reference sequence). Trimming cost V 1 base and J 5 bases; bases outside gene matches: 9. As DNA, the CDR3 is TGTGCCACCAGCAGAGCACTAGCGGGAACCAGTGTAGATACGCAGTATTTT. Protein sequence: CATSRALAGTSVDTQYF.

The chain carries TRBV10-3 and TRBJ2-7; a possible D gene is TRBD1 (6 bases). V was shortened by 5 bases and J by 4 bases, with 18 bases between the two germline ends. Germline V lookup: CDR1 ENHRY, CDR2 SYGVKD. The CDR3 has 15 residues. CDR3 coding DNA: TGTGCCATCAGTCCCGGACCCGGGACACTTTACGAGCAGTACTTC. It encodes CAISPGPGTLYEQYF.

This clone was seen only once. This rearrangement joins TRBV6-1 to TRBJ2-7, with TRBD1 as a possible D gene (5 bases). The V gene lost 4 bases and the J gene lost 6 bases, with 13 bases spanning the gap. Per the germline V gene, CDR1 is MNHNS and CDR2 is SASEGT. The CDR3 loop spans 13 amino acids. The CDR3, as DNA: TGTGCCAGCAGTGCCAGGGAAGTCGGCGAGCAGTACTTC. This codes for CASSAREVGEQYF.

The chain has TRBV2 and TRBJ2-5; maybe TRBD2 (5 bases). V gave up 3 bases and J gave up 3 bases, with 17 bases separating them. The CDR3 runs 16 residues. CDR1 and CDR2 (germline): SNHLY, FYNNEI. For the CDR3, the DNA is TGTGCCAGCAGTGAGCCACCCATAGGACTCAAAGAGACCCAGTACTTC. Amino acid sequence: CASSEPPIGLKETQYF. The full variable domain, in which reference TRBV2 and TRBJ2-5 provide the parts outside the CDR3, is EPEVTQTPSHQVTQMGQEVILRCVPISNHLYFYWYRQILGQKVEFLVSFYNNEISEKSEIFDDQFSVERPDGSNFTLKIRSTKLEDSAMYFCASSEPPIGLKETQYFGPGTRLLVL.

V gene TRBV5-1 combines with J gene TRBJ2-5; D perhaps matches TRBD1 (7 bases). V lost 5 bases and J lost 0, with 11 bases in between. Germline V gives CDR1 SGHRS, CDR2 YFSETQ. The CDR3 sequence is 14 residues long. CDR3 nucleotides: TGCGCCAGCAGAGCCAGGGGGGACCAAGAGACCCAGTACTTC. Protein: CASRARGDQETQYF.

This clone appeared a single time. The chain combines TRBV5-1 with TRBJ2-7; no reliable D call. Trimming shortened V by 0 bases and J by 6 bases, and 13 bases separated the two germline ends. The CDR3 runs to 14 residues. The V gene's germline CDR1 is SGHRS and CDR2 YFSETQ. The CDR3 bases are TGCGCCAGCAGCTTGGGCATGGGATTACTCGAGCAGTACTTC. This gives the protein CASSLGMGLLEQYF.

CDR3 in amino acids: CASSLDPPRYEQFF. The CDR3 DNA reads as TGCGCCAGCAGCTTGGATCCCCCGAGGTATGAGCAGTTCTTC. This chain uses TRBV5-1 with TRBJ2-1; D not certain. This CDR3 has 14 residues. The V and J ends lost 0 bases and 8 bases respectively, with 12 bases between them. Germline V CDR1 and CDR2: SGHRS, YFSETQ.

The CDR3 DNA reads as TGTGCCAGCTACACGCAGGGACGGTACACCGGGGAGCTGTTTTTT. Encoded protein: CASYTQGRYTGELFF. This chain uses TRBV28 with TRBJ2-2, with D tentatively TRBD1 or TRBD2 (5 bases each). Germline values: CDR1 MDHEN, CDR2 SYDVKM. V lost 8 bases and J 3 bases, leaving 16 bases between the germline ends. This CDR3 is built from 15 residues.

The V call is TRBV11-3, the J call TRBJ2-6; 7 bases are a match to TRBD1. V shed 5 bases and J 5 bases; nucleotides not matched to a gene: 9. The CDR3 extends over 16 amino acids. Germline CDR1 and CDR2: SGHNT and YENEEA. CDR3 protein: CASSPTGVLRANVLTF. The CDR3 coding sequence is TGTGCCAGCAGCCCAACAGGGGTTCTAAGGGCCAACGTCCTGACTTTC.

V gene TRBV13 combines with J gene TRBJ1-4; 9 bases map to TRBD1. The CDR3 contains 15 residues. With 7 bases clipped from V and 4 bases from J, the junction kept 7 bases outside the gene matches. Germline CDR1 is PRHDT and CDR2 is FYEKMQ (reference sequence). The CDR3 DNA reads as TGTGCCAGCACTCCATTGACAGGGGGTAATGAAAAACTGTTTTTT. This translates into CASTPLTGGNEKLFF.

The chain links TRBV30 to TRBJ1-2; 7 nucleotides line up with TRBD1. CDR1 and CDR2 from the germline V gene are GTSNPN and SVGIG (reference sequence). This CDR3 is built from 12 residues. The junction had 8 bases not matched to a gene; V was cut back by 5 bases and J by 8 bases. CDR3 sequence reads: CAWQQGSFGYTF. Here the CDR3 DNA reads TGTGCCTGGCAACAGGGGTCGTTCGGCTACACCTTC.

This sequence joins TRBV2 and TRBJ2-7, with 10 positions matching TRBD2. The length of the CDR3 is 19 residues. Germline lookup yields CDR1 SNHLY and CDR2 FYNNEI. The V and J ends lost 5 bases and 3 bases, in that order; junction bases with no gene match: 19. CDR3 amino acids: CASSQTSSGSITQVYEQYF. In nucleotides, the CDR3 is TGTGCCAGCAGTCAGACTTCTAGCGGGAGTATAACTCAAGTCTACGAGCAGTACTTC.

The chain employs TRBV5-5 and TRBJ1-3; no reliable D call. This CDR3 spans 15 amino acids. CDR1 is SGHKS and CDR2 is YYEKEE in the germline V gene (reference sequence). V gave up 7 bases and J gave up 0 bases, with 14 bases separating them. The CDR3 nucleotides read TGTGCCAGCCACGAAGCCCGAGCCTCTGGAAACACCATATATTTT. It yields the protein CASHEARASGNTIYF.

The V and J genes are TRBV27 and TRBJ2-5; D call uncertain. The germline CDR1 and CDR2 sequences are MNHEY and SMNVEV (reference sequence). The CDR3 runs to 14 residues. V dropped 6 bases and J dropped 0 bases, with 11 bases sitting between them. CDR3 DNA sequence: TGTGCCAGCAGCCTTAGACGGAACCAAGAGACCCAGTACTTC. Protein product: CASSLRRNQETQYF.

CDR3 coding DNA: TGTGCCAGTAGTGTTGGCGAGGGCGGCACTGAAGCTTTCTTT. Amino acids: CASSVGEGGTEAFF. This chain joins TRBV19 and TRBJ1-1, with D uncertain. The CDR3 is 14 amino acids. V was shortened by 5 bases and J by 4 bases, with 14 bases between the two germline ends. From germline, CDR1 is LNHDA and CDR2 SQIVND (reference sequence).

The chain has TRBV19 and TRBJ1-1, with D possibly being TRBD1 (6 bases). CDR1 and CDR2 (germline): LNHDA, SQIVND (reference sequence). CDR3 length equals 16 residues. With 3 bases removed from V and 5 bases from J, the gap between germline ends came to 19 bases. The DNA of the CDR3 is TGTGCCAGTAGTATCGACAGGACCCATAGGGAGACTGAAGCTTTCTTT. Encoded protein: CASSIDRTHRETEAFF. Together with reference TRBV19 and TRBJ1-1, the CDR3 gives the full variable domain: DGGITQSPKYLFRKEGQNVTLSCEQNLNHDAMYWYRQDPGQGLRLIYYSQIVNDFQKGDIAEGYSVSREKKESFPLTVTSAQKNPTAFYLCASSIDRTHRETEAFFGQGTRLTVV.

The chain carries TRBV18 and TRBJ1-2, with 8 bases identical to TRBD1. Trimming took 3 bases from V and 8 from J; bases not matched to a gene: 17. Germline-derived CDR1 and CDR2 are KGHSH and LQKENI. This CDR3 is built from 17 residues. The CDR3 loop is CASSPVPGTGSPGGYTF. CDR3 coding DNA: TGTGCCAGCTCACCCGTGCCCGGGACAGGCAGCCCTGGGGGCTACACCTTC.

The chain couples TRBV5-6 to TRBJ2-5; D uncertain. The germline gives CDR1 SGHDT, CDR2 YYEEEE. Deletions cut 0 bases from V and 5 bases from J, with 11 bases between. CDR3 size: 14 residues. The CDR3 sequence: CASSLVPSGETQYF. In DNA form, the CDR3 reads TGTGCCAGCAGCTTGGTACCAAGTGGGGAGACCCAGTACTTC. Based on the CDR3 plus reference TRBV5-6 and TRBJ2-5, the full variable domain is DAGVTQSPTHLIKTRGQQVTLRCSPKSGHDTVSWYQQALGQGPQFIFQYYEEEERQRGNFPDRFSGHQFPNYSSELNVNALLLGDSALYLCASSLVPSGETQYFGPGTRLLVL.